One T cell receptor beta chain is described in this entry. The Seattle patients joined while their infection was active and were tracked longitudinally afterward. The sample originates from a study of blood T cell repertoires in COVID-19. As for the study in general: There were acute and convalescent COVID-19 samples, and they came from the United States, Italy and Spain. PBMCs, B-cell-depleted T cells, or T cells were the source of the cDNA or gDNA that made up the material.

Looked up from germline, CDR1 is LGHDT and CDR2 is YNNKEL (reference sequence). V lost 0 bases and J lost 3, with 8 bases in between. The CDR3 consists of 14 residues. In the original processing: Estimated nucleated cell counts came from reference gene primer amplification. The protocol was immunoSEQ multiplex PCR, while the TCRdb copy is restricted to in-frame clones and leaves out a portion. The DNA was the basis for D and trimming; V, J and clone size are from that table. The sample yields 150,000 to 200,000 clones, approximately 87% seen once. The receptor comes from a woman in her sixties or seventies with COVID-19, enrolled during active disease. The chain couples TRBV3-1 (or the pseudogene TRBV3-2) to TRBJ1-2, with D unclear. Sequencing was performed on peripheral blood. Here the CDR3 reads CASSQDWADYGYTF. DNA of the CDR3: TGTGCCAGCAGCCAAGATTGGGCCGACTATGGCTACACCTTC.